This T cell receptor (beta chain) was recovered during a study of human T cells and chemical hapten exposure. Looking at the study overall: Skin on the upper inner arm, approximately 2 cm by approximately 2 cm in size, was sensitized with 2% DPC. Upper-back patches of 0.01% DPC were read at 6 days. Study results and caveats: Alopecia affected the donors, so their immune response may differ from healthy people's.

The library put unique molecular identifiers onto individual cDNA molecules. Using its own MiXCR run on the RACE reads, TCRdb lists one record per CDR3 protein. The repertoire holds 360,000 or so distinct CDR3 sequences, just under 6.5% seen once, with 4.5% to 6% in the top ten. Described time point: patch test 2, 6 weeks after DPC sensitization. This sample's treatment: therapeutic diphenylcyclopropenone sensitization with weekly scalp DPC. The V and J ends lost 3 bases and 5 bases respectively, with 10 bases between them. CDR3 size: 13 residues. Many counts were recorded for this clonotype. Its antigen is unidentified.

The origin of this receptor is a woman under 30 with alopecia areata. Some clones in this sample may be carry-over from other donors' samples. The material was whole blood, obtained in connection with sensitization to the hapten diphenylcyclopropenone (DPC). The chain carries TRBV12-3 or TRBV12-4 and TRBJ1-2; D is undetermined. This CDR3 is CASSFGTEYGYTF. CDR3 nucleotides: TGTGCCAGCAGTTTCGGTACGGAGTATGGCTACACCTTC.